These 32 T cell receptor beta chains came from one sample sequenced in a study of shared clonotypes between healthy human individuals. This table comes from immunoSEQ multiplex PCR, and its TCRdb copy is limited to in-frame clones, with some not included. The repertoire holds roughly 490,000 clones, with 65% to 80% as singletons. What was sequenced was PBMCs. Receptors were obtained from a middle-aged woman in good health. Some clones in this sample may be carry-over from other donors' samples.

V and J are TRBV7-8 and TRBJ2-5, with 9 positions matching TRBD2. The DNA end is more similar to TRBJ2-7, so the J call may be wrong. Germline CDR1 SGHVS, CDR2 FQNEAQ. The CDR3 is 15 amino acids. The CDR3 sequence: CASSYSPSGNYEQYF. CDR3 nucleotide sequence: TGTGCCAGCAGTTATTCGCCTAGCGGGAACTACGAGCAGTACTTC.

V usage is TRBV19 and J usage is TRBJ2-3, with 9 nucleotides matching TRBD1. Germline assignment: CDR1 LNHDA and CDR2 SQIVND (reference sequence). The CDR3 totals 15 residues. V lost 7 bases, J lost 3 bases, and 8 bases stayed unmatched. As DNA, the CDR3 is TGTGCCAGTACCACCGGGACAGGGCTAACAGATACGCAGTATTTT. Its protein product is CASTTGTGLTDTQYF.

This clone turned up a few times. CDR3 loop: CAISNDQMADTQYF. The CDR3 DNA follows: TGTGCCATCAGCAATGACCAAATGGCAGATACGCAGTATTTT. The rearrangement uses TRBV10-3 and TRBJ2-3; D is ambiguous. Germline values: CDR1 ENHRY, CDR2 SYGVKD. With 6 bases removed from V and 4 bases from J, the gap between germline ends came to 14 bases. The CDR3 has 14 residues.

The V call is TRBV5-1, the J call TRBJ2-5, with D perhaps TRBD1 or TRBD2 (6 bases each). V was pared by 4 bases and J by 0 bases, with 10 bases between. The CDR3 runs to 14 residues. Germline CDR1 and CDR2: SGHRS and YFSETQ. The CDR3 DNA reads TGCGCCAGCAGCCGCGGGGACAACCAAGAGACCCAGTACTTC. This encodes CASSRGDNQETQYF.

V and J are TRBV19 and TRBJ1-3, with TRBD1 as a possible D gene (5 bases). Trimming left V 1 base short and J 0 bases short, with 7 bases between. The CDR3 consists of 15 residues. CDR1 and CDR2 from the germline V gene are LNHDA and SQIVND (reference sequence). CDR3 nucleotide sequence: TGTGCCAGTAGTATAGGGGGCGACTCTGGAAACACCATATATTTT. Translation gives CASSIGGDSGNTIYF.

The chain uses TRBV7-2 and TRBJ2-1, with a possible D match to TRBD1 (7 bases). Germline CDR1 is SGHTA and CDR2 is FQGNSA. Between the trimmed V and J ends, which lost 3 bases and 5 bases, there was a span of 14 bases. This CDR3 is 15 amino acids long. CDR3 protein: CASSLGRGDHNEQFF. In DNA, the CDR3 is TGTGCCAGCAGCTTGGGCAGGGGGGACCACAATGAGCAGTTCTTC.

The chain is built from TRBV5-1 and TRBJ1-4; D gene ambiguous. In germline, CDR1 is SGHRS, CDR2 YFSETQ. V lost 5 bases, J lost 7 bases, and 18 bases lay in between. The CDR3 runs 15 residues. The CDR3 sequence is CASSLQSGVSEKLFF. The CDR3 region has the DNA TGCGCCAGCAGTTTACAGAGCGGGGTTAGTGAAAAACTGTTTTTT.

The chain's CDR3 is CASSDQAANYGYTF. CDR3 nucleotides: TGTGCCAGCAGTGACCAAGCAGCTAACTATGGCTACACCTTC. J is TRBJ1-2 and V is TRBV6-5; D not resolved. CDR1 is MNHEY, CDR2 SVGAGI, per germline. This CDR3 region has 14 residues. V was cut by 5 bases and J by 0 bases, with 10 bases left in between.

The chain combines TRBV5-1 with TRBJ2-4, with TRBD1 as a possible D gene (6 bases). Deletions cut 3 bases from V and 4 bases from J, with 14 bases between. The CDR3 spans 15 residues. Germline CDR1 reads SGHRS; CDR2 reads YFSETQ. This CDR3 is CASSSSPGQKNIQYF. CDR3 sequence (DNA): TGCGCCAGCAGCTCCTCCCCGGGACAAAAAAACATTCAGTACTTC.

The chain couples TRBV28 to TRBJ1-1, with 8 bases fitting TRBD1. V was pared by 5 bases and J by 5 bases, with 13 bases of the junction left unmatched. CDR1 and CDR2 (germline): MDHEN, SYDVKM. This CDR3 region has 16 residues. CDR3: CASSHHPQGVRTEAFF. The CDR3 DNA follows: TGTGCCAGCAGTCACCACCCACAGGGGGTGAGAACTGAAGCTTTCTTT.

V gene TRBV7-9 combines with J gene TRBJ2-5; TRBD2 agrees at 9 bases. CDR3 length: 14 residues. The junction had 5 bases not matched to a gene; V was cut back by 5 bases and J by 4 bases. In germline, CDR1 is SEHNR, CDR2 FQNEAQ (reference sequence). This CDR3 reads CASSPRTSAETQYF. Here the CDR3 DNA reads TGTGCCAGCAGCCCGCGGACTAGCGCAGAGACCCAGTACTTC.

The CDR3 coding sequence is TGCGCCAGCAGCTTGGACAGACTCTCCTACGAGCAGTACTTC. This gives the protein CASSLDRLSYEQYF. The chain has TRBV5-1 and TRBJ2-7; D unresolved. Per the germline V gene, CDR1 is SGHRS and CDR2 is YFSETQ. The V end was cut by 0 bases, the J end by 0 bases, with 7 bases between. The CDR3 extends over 14 amino acids.

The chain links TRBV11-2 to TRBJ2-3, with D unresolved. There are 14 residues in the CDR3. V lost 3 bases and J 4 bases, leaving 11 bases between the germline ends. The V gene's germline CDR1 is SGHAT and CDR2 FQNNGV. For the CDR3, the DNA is TGTGCCAGCAGCTTCCTCCGAGCCCCAGATACGCAGTATTTT. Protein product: CASSFLRAPDTQYF.

The CDR3 reads CASSETFDRIRGSAQYF. CDR3 DNA: TGTGCCAGCAGTGAAACATTTGACAGGATTCGTGGGTCGGCCCAGTACTTC. V and J are TRBV27 and TRBJ2-5, with D possibly being TRBD1 (6 bases). The CDR3 length is 17 residues. Germline V lookup: CDR1 MNHEY, CDR2 SMNVEV (reference sequence). V was cut by 5 bases and J by 9 bases, with 28 bases left in between.

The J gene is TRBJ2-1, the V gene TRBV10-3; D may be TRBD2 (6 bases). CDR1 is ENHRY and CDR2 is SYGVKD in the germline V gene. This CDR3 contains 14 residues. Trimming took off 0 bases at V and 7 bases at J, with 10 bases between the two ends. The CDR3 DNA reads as TGTGCCATCAGTGAGTCTCGCGGGGAAAATGAGCAGTTCTTC. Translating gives CAISESRGENEQFF.

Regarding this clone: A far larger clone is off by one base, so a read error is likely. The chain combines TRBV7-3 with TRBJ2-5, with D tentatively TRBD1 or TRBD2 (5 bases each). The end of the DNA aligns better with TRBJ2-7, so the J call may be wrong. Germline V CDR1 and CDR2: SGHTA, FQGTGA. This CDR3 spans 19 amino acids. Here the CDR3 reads CASSLAVRTGGLGSYEQYF. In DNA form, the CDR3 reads TGTGCCAGCAGCTTAGCGGTGAGAACAGGTGGACTGGGGTCCTACGAGCAGTACTTC.

The CDR3 DNA sequence: TGTGCCAGCAGTTATCTTTACAGGGCTTACAATGAGCAGTTCTTC. Amino acids: CASSYLYRAYNEQFF. V and J are TRBV5-4 and TRBJ2-1; a weak D match, TRBD1 (6 bases). Germline V CDR1 and CDR2: SGHNT, YYREEE (reference sequence). The CDR3 has 15 residues. V was clipped by 5 bases and J by 4 bases, with 16 bases between them.

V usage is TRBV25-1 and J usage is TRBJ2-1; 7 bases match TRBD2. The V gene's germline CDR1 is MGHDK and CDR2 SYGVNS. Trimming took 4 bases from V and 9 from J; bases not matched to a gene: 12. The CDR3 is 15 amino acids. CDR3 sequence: CASSGGAGALSEQFF. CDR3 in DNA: TGTGCCAGCAGTGGAGGGGCGGGAGCCTTGAGTGAGCAGTTCTTC.

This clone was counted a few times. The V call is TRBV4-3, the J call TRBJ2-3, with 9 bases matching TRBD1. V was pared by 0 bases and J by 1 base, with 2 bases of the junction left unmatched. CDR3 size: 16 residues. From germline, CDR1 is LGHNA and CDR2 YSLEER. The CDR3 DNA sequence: TGCGCCAGCAGCCAAGAGGGACAGGGAGGCACAGATACGCAGTATTTT. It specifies CASSQEGQGGTDTQYF.

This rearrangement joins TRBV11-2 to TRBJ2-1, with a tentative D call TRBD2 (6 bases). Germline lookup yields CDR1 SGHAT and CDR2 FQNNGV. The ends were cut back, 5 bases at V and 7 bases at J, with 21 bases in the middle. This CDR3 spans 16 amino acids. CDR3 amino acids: CASSRSQRAIVNEQFF. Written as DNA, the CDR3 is TGTGCCAGCAGCCGTAGCCAGCGGGCAATCGTAAATGAGCAGTTCTTC.

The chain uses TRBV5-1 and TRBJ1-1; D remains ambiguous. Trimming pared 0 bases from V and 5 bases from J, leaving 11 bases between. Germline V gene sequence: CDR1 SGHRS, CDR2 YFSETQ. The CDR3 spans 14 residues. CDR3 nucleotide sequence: TGCGCCAGCAGCTTGGAACCTGTGGGGACTGAAGCTTTCTTT. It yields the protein CASSLEPVGTEAFF.

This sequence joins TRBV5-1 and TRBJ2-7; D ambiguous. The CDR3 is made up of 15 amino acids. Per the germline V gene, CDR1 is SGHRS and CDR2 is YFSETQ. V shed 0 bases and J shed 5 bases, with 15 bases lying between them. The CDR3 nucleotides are TGCGCCAGCAGCTTGGACGGAACCCCACCGGACGAGCAGTACTTC. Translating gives CASSLDGTPPDEQYF.

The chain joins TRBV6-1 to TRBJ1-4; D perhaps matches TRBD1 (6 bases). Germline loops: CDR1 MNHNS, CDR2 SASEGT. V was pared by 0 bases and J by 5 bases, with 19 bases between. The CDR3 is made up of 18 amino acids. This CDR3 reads CASSEAAYDWDKNEKLFF. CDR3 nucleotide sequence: TGTGCCAGCAGTGAAGCGGCCTACGATTGGGACAAGAATGAAAAACTGTTTTTT.

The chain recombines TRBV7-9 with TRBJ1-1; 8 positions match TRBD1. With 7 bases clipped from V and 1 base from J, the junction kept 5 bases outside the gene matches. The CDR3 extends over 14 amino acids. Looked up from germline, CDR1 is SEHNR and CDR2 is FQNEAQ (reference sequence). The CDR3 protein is CASTRGQENTEAFF. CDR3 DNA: TGTGCCAGCACCCGGGGACAGGAGAACACTGAAGCTTTCTTT.

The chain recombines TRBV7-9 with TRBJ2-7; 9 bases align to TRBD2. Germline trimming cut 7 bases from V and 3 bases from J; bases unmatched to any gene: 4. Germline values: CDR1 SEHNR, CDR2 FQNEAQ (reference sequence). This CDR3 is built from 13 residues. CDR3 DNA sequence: TGTGCCAGCATTAGCGGGAGTGACTACGAGCAGTACTTC. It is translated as CASISGSDYEQYF.

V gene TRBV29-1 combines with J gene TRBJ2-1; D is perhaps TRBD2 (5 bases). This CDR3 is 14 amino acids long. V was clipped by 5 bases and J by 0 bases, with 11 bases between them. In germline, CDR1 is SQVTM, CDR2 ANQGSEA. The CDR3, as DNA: TGCAGCGTTAGTCCGGGGAGCTCCTACAATGAGCAGTTCTTC. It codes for CSVSPGSSYNEQFF.

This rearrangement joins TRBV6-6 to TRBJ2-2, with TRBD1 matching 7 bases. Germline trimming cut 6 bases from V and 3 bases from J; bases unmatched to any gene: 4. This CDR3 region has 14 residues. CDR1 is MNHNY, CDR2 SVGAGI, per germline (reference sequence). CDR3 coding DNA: TGTGCCAGCAGAGACAGGGTACACACCGGGGAGCTGTTTTTT. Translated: CASRDRVHTGELFF.

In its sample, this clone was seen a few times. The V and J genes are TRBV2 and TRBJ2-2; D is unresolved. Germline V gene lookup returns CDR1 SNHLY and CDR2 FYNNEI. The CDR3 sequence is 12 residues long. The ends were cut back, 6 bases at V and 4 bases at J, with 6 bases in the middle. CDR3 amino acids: CASRVFTGELFF. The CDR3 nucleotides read TGTGCCAGCAGGGTCTTCACCGGGGAGCTGTTTTTT.

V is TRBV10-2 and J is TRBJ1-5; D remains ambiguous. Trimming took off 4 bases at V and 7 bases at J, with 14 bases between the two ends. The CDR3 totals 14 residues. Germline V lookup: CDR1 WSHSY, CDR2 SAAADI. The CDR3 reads CASSGGRPNQPQHF. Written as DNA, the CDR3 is TGCGCCAGCAGTGGAGGCAGGCCCAACCAGCCCCAGCATTTT.

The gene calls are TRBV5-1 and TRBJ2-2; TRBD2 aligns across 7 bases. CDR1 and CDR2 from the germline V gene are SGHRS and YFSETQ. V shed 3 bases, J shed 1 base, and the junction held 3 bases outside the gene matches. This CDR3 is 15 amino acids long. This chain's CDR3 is CASSWEGGNTGELFF. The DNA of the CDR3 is TGCGCCAGCAGCTGGGAGGGAGGGAACACCGGGGAGCTGTTTTTT.

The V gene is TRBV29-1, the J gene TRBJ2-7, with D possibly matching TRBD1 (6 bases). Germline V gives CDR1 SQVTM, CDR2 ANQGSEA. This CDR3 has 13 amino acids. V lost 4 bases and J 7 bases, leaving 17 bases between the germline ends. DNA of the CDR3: TGCAGCGTTGCCCACTCGGACAGATCTGAGCAGTACTTC. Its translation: CSVAHSDRSEQYF.

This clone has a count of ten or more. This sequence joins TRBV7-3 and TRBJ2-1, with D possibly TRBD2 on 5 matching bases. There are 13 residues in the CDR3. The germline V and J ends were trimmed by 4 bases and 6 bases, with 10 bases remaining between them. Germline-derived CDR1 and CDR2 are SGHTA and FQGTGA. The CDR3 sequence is CASSYTSFNEQFF. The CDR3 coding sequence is TGTGCCAGCAGCTACACTAGTTTCAATGAGCAGTTCTTC.